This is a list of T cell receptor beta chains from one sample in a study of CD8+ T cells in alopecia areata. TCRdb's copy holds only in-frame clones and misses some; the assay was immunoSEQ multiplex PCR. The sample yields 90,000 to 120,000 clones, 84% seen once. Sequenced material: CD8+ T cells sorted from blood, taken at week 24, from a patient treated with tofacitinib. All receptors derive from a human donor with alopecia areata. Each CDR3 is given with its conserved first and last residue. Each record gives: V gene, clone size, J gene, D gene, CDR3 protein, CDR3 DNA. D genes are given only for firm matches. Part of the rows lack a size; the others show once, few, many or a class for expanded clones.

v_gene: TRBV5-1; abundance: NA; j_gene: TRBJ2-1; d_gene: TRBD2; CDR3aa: CASSLGTSEHNEQFF; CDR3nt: TGCGCCAGCAGCTTGGGGACTAGCGAACACAATGAGCAGTTCTTC
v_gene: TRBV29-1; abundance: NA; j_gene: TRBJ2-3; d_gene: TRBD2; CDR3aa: CSAITPTSGGLTDTQYF; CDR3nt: TGCAGCGCCATCACTCCGACTAGCGGGGGCCTCACAGATACGCAGTATTTT
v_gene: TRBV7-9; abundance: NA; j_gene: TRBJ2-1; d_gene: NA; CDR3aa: CASSSASYEQFF; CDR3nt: TGTGCCAGCAGCTCTGCAAGTTATGAGCAGTTCTTC
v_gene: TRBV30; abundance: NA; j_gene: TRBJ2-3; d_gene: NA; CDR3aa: CAWSVVGSSTDTQYF; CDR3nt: TGTGCCTGGAGTGTAGTTGGCAGTAGTACAGATACGCAGTATTTT
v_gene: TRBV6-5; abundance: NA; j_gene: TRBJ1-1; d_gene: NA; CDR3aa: CASSYGTLNTEAFF; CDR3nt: TGTGCCAGCAGTTACGGGACACTGAACACTGAAGCTTTCTTT
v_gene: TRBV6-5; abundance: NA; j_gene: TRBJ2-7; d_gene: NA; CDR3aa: CASSYNQGDEQYF; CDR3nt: TGTGCCAGCAGTTACAATCAGGGCGACGAGCAGTACTTC
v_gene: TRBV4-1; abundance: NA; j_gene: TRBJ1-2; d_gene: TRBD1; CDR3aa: CASSQVGTDYGYTF; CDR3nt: TGCGCCAGCAGCCAAGTCGGGACAGACTATGGCTACACCTTC
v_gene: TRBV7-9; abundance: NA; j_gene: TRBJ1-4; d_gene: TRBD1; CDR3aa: CASSRRQGSNEKLFF; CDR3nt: TGTGCCAGCAGCCGTCGACAGGGTTCTAATGAAAAACTGTTTTTT
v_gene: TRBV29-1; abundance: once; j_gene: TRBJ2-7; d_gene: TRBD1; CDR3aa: CSVVDRGRYEQYF; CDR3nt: TGCAGCGTCGTTGACAGGGGGCGCTACGAGCAGTACTTC
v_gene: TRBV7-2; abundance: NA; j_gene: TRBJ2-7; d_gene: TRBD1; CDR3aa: CASSLAGQGIYEQYF; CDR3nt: TGTGCCAGCAGCTTAGCGGGACAGGGTATCTACGAGCAGTACTTC
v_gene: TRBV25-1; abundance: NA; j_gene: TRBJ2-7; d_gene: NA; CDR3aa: CASSEWETYYEQYF; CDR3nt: TGTGCCAGCAGTGAATGGGAGACCTACTACGAGCAGTACTTC
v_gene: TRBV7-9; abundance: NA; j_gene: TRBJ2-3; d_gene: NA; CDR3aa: CASSLTGAADTQYF; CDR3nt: TGTGCCAGCAGCTTAACGGGCGCTGCTGATACGCAGTATTTT
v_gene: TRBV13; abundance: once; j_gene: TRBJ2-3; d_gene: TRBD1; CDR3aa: CASSWDRESTDTQYF; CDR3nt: TGTGCCAGCAGCTGGGACAGGGAAAGCACAGATACGCAGTATTTT
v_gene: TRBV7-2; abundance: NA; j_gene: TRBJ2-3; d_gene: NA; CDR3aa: CASTRRGGKSTDTQYF; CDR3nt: TGTGCCAGCACTCGACGGGGCGGGAAGAGCACAGATACGCAGTATTTT
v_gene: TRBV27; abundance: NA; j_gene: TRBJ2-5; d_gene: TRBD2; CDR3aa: CASSLWGGVGPEETQYF; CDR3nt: TGTGCCAGCAGTTTATGGGGGGGGGTGGGACCCGAAGAGACCCAGTACTTC
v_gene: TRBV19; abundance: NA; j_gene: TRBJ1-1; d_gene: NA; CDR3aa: CASSRDGNEAFF; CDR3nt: TGTGCCAGTAGTAGGGACGGAAATGAAGCTTTCTTT
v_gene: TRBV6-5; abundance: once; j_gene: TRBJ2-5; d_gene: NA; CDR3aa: CASSSGTLPGETQYF; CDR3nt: TGTGCCAGCAGTTCCGGGACACTCCCAGGGGAGACCCAGTACTTC
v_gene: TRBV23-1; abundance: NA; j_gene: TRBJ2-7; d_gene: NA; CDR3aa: CASSQCRQYHEQYF; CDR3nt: TGCGCCAGCAGTCAATGCCGACAGTACCACGAGCAGTACTTC
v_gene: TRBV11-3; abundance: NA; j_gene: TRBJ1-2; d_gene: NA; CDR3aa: CASSPDPGRGYGYTF; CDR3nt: TGTGCCAGCAGCCCCGACCCCGGCAGGGGCTATGGCTACACCTTC
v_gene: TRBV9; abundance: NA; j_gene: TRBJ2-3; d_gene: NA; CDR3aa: CASSTLTTDTQYF; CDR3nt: TGTGCCAGCAGCACCCTTACGACAGATACGCAGTATTTT
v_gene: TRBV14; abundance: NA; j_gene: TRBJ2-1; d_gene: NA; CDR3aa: CASSQDNPATGSYNEQFF; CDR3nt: TGTGCCAGCAGCCAAGATAATCCCGCTACGGGCTCCTACAATGAGCAGTTCTTC
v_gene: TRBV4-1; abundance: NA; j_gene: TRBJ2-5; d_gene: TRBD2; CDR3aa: CASSQVAGRQETQYF; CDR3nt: TGCGCCAGCAGCCAAGTAGCGGGGAGACAAGAGACCCAGTACTTC
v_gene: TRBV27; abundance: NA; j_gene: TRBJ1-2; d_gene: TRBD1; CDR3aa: CASSLSLTGPDGYTF; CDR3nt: TGTGCCAGCAGTTTATCCCTGACAGGGCCCGATGGCTACACCTTC
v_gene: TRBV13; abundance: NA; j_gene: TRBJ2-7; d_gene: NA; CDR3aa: CASSLRSDLYEQYF; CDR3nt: TGTGCCAGCAGCTTAAGGTCAGACCTCTACGAGCAGTACTTC
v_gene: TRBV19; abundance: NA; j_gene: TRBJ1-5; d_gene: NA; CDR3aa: CASSIINSNQPQHF; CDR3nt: TGTGCCAGTAGTATCATTAACAGTAATCAGCCCCAGCATTTT
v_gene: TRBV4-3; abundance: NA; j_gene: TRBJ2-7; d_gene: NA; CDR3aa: CASSHFGENSAYEQYF; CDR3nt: TGCGCCAGCAGCCATTTTGGTGAAAATAGCGCCTACGAGCAGTACTTC
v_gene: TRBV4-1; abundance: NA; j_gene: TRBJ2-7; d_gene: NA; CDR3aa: CASSQEGRGSSYEQYF; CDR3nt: TGCGCCAGCAGCCAAGAAGGTAGGGGAAGCTCCTACGAGCAGTACTTC
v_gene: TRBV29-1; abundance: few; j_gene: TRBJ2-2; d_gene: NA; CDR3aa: CSVEDLLGNGELFF; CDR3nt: TGCAGCGTTGAAGATCTATTGGGTAACGGGGAGCTGTTTTTT
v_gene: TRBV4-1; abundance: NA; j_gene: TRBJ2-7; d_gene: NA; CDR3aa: CASSQDVARVFGEQYF; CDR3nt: TGCGCCAGCAGCCAAGATGTCGCCAGGGTATTCGGCGAGCAGTACTTC
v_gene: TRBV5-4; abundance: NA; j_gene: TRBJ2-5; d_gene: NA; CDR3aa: CASSPDPETQYF; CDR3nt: TGTGCCAGCAGCCCGGACCCGGAGACCCAGTACTTC
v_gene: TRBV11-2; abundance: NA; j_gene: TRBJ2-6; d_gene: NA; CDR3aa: CASSSTGQKGETGANVLTF; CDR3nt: TGTGCCAGCAGCTCCACGGGCCAAAAGGGGGAAACTGGGGCCAACGTCCTGACTTTC
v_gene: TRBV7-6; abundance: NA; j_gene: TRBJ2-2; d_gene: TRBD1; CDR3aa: CASSFGTVNTGELFF; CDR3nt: TGTGCCAGCAGCTTTGGGACAGTGAACACCGGGGAGCTGTTTTTT
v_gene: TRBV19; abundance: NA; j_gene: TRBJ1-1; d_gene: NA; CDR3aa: CASSATGWGTEAFF; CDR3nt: TGTGCCAGTAGCGCTACAGGGTGGGGCACTGAAGCTTTCTTT
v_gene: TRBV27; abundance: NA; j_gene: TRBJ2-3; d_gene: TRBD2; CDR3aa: CASSRAASGGDTQYF; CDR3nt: TGTGCCAGCTCCCGAGCGGCTAGCGGGGGAGATACGCAGTATTTT
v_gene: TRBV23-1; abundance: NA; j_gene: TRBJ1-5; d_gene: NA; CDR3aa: CASSQEEGEGNQPQHF; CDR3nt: TGCGCCAGCAGTCAAGAGGAGGGGGAGGGGAATCAGCCCCAGCATTTT
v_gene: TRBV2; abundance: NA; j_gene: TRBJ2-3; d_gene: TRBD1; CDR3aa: CASSEGQGTTDTQYF; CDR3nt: TGTGCCAGCAGTGAGGGACAGGGGACGACAGATACGCAGTATTTT
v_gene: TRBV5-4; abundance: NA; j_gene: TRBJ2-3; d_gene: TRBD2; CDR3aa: CASGRDYGDTQYF; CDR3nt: TGTGCCAGCGGCAGGGACTACGGCGATACGCAGTATTTT
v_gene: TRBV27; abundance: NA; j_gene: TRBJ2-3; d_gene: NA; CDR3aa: CASKPGGWTDTQYF; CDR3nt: TGTGCCAGCAAACCGGGGGGCTGGACAGATACGCAGTATTTT
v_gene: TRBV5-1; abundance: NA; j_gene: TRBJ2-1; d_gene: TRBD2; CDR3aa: CASSLTSGYNEQFF; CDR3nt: TGCGCCAGCAGCTTGACTAGCGGGTACAATGAGCAGTTCTTC
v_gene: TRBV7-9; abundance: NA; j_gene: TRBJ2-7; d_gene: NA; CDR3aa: CASSLGQFVEQYF; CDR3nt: TGTGCCAGCAGCCTAGGACAGTTTGTGGAGCAGTACTTC
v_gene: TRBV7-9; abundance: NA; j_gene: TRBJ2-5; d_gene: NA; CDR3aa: CASSGDSYQETQYF; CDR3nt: TGTGCCAGCAGCGGGGATTCGTACCAAGAGACCCAGTACTTC
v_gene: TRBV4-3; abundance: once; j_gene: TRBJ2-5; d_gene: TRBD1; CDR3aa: CASSLGQGVEETQYF; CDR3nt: TGCGCCAGCAGCCTGGGACAGGGAGTGGAGGAGACCCAGTACTTC
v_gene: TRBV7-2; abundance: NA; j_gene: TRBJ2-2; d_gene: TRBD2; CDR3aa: CASSPRHLAGGLNTGELFF; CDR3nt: TGTGCCAGCAGCCCCCGTCACCTAGCGGGGGGCCTGAACACCGGGGAGCTGTTTTTT
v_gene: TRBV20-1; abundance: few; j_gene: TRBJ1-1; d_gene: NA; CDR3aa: CSARLVTEAFF; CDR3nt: TGCAGTGCTAGACTGGTCACTGAAGCTTTCTTT
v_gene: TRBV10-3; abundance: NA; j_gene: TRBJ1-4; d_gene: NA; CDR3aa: CAISETSGRPNEKLFF; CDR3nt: TGTGCCATCAGTGAGACTTCTGGCAGACCCAATGAAAAACTGTTTTTT
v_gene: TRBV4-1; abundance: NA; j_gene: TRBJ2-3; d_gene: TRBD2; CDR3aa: CASSQSSGGGDTQYF; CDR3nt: TGCGCCAGCAGCCAGTCTAGCGGGGGTGGAGATACGCAGTATTTT
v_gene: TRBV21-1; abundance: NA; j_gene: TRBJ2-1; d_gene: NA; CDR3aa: CASIGEQRYNEQFF; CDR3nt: TGTGCCAGCATCGGGGAACAGCGGTACAATGAGCAGTTCTTC
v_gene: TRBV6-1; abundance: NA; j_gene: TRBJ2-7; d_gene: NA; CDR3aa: CASSEAGVSYEQYF; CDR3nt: TGTGCCAGCAGTGAAGCCGGGGTCTCCTACGAGCAGTACTTC
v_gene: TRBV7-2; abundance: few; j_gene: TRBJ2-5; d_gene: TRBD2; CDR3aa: CASSSPTSGVYQETQYF; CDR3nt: TGTGCCAGCAGCTCGCCAACTAGCGGAGTATACCAAGAGACCCAGTACTTC